This is a list of T cell receptor beta chains from one sample in a study of T cells expressing NK-cell markers. Reanalyzing the 5' RACE reads, TCRdb keeps one entry per CDR3 protein, without DNA. The repertoire shows some 460,000 distinct CDR3 sequences; the top ten hold around 1.4%. The sequenced sample consisted of blood T cells: a sorted CD56 or NKG2C T cell subset, CD4+ or CD8+ T cells, or bulk PBMC T cells (not recorded which). Source of these receptors: a woman aged 45-65 years in good health. CDR3s include the opening cysteine and the closing phenylalanine or tryptophan. Each record gives: V gene, J gene, CDR3 protein.

>TRBV29-1|TRBJ2-3
CSVQITDTQYF
>TRBV20-1|TRBJ1-2
CSARGGFQLNGYTF
>TRBV5-1|TRBJ2-7
CASSIRSDSYEQYF
>TRBV2|TRBJ2-2
CASTREEGNTGELFF
>TRBV6-5|TRBJ2-1
CASSHAHEQFF
>TRBV27|TRBJ1-5
CATGQRDNQPQHF
>TRBV20-1|TRBJ2-1
CSARAPAGGQNEQFF
>TRBV7-9|TRBJ2-1
CASSLRGAGRGDEQFF
>TRBV5-6|TRBJ2-1
CASSLVSRHEQFF
>TRBV30|TRBJ2-7
CAWSETGVEQYF
>TRBV9|TRBJ2-5
CASSVGGGRVTGYQETQYF
>TRBV9|TRBJ2-5
CASSIRGLAGGLGETQYF
>TRBV29-1|TRBJ1-2
CSVVSNYGYTF
>TRBV11-2|TRBJ2-5
CASSSRWTGGPETQYF
>TRBV5-1|TRBJ2-1
CASSLPGQGQNEQFF
>TRBV3-1|TRBJ2-7
CASSRDFPGEQYF
>TRBV12-3/TRBV12-4|TRBJ1-2
CASSLTVQQSDTF
>TRBV25-1|TRBJ2-2
CASRGIGNTGELFF
>TRBV18|TRBJ2-1
CASSPPSRSYNEQFF
>TRBV5-8|TRBJ1-1
CASSSPEGLTEAFF
>TRBV7-3|TRBJ1-1
CASSFSTGQNTEAFF
>TRBV20-1|TRBJ1-2
CSARKTGTQHGYTF
>TRBV29-1|TRBJ2-1
CSGDRLAGPYNEQFF
>TRBV12-3/TRBV12-4|TRBJ2-7
CASSSLAGRAEQYF
>TRBV29-1|TRBJ1-1
CSVERLGVNTEAFF
>TRBV10-3|TRBJ2-7
CAISSTDYEQYF
>TRBV7-8|TRBJ1-1
CASSRREENTEAFF
>TRBV6-1|TRBJ1-1
CTSHRTRAQGTEAFF
>TRBV19|TRBJ1-2
CASSTITGSHGYTF
>TRBV4-2|TRBJ2-3
CASSRGEVGSSGRVGDTQYF
>TRBV15|TRBJ2-6
CATSRSRVPGSGANVLTF
>TRBV20-1|TRBJ2-3
CSAAPVVSTDTQYF
>TRBV6-5|TRBJ1-4
CASSSDGATNEKLFF
>TRBV4-1|TRBJ1-2
CASSQLPGLNYGYTF
>TRBV27|TRBJ2-3
CASSFSRLAGGSDTQYF
>TRBV12-3/TRBV12-4|TRBJ2-7
CASSPGQGANEQYF
>TRBV29-1|TRBJ1-4
CSVSQGSEKLFF
>TRBV5-5|TRBJ2-6
CASRVQGSGANVLTF
>TRBV9|TRBJ2-2
CASSTRVFGGRGELFF
>TRBV3-1|TRBJ2-2
CASSHRTGFDGELFF
>TRBV12-5|TRBJ1-2
CASGQGAYGYTF
>TRBV5-1|TRBJ1-1
CASSLATGGKGTEAFF
>TRBV11-2|TRBJ1-1
CASRFRGNTEAFF
>TRBV7-2|TRBJ2-7
CASSLGHVGVYEQYF
>TRBV27|TRBJ2-2
CASSLSTGATTGELFF
>TRBV2|TRBJ1-1
CASSLRQYNTEAFF
>TRBV11-2|TRBJ2-3
CASSLMADSTDTQYF
>TRBV20-1|TRBJ1-1
CSARGLSRNTEAFF
>TRBV4-1|TRBJ2-7
CASSHVPGTEGYEQYF
>TRBV5-5|TRBJ1-1
CASRHTGLYTEAFF
>TRBV29-1|TRBJ2-5
CSVEIGGGGGETQYF
>TRBV12-3/TRBV12-4|TRBJ2-1
CASRIGTSGAGEQFF
>TRBV12-3/TRBV12-4|TRBJ1-2
CASSLAGDSFGYTF
>TRBV27|TRBJ2-7
CASRDSGRTYEQYF
>TRBV11-2|TRBJ2-1
CASSSRGPRNEQFF
>TRBV20-1|TRBJ2-4
CSARELRGGKNIQYF
>TRBV4-1|TRBJ2-5
CASRDRLVGTTQYF
>TRBV27|TRBJ2-7
CASRRLVGVYEQYF
>TRBV28|TRBJ2-3
CASSLIGSANTDTQYF
>TRBV7-8|TRBJ2-2
CASRTTGTSGANTGELFF